This T cell receptor beta chain emerged from a study of blood T cells in healthy people across ages (dated by TCRdb to between 2014 and 2017). Broadly, across the study: In model experiments, template switching captured about one uniquely barcoded TCR beta cDNA molecule for every two T cells. To track age-related changes in TCR beta repertoire diversity, the study relied on deep sequencing normalized with unique cDNA molecular identifiers. To avoid experimental bias, donors of different ages were randomly spread across the sequencing lanes. The study analyzed two additional independent replicas of 1 million unique cDNA reads from the same blood draw for two donors, one aged 18 to 30 and one aged 80 or older. The donors were split into four age groups: young (average around 15 years), middle-aged (roughly 39), aged (62) and long-lived (about 74). What the work shows at the level of the full study, not this receptor alone: The CMV infection status of donors was not known, potentially confounding age-related changes in expanded clonotypes. Total diversity estimates from one million sequenced T cells were considered lower bounds and underestimates. Compared with the aged group, the long-lived group had more naive CD4+ T cells, fewer expanded clones and increased TCR diversity, suggesting age selection. Observed TCR beta diversity per million T cells fell roughly linearly with age, and a significant reduction was already apparent by age roughly 41. Conclusive comparison of naive and antigen-experienced compartments was prevented by the profiling of bulk unsorted PBMCs. Observed TCR beta diversity correlated strongly with the percentage of naive T cells measured by flow cytometry.

With regard to this clonotype: Its target antigen remains unknown. No much larger clone is present one base from it, and per-base qualities are unavailable.

The donors were roughly 39 Caucasian individuals from Russia, aged roughly 6 to 90 years, who were systemically healthy. About 9.8 milliliters of peripheral blood were drawn from each donor into EDTA-treated Vacutainer tubes. Ficoll-Paque density-gradient centrifugation was used to isolate PBMCs, with at least 6 million per sample. Total RNA was extracted from PBMCs with Trizol reagent, with at least 5.5 micrograms obtained per sample. Naive CD45RAhigh/CD27high T cell percentages were measured by flow cytometry on a PBMC aliquot from every donor. Libraries came from 5' RACE. Sequencing used an Illumina HiSeq 2500. A second PCR of about 6 to 11 cycles was run with a J-beta primer mix and a sample-barcoded 5' primer. A template-switch 5' adaptor carrying 12 random nucleotides introduced a unique molecular identifier onto each TCR beta cDNA molecule. Each sample yielded at least 2.5 million CDR3-containing paired-end reads. First-strand cDNA was synthesized from all RNA with the Mint cDNA synthesis kit, primed by a TRBC-specific oligonucleotide. After uracil-DNA glycosylase treatment, a first 18-cycle PCR used universal primers M1SS and BC2_uni_R on all cDNA. Per the source publication's procedure: Normalization of each sample was performed by random selection of 1 million high-quality reads, each carrying a distinct molecular identifier. Reads sharing molecular identifiers were discarded rather than binned into consensus sequences. CDR3 identification, clonotype clustering and error correction used MiTCR with a Q25 quality threshold and the strictest error-elimination algorithm. Lower-bound total TCR beta diversity was estimated with a nonparametric unseen species model using Euler transformation. TCRdb reran the public reads through fastp at Q25 and MiXCR, keeping productive beta chains. Rows are unified per CDR3 protein, each entry keeping the most common DNA and genes. These V and J calls rely on TCRdb rather than the paper's analysis. This sample is represented by about 1.8 million distinct CDR3 sequences; roughly 49% of them were singletons. 2.1% of the sample comes from the top ten.

The receptor was isolated from a woman aged 40 to 49 in good health. The source material was blood.

The base sequence is TGCGCCAGCAGCTTGGTAGGGACAGGGGGCATCGATGAGCAGTTCTTC. The resulting protein is CASSLVGTGGIDEQFF. This receptor chain uses TRBV5-1 and TRBJ2-1; 12 central nucleotides agree with TRBD1. The CDR3 spans 16 residues, from the cysteine through the phenylalanine. Only the CDR3 part of the read is kept: 48 bases, read in frame from the first base. V loses 0 bases at its end and J loses 8 bases; junction bases beyond the gene matches: 6. Taken from the germline V gene, the CDR1 and CDR2 loops are SGHRS and YFSETQ.